The rows below give T cell receptor beta chains drawn from one sample of a study of blood T cell repertoires in COVID-19. TCRdb's table, derived via immunoSEQ multiplex PCR, lists solely in-frame clones and lacks some. The repertoire holds approximately 270,000 clones, with around 83% as singletons. The sample was peripheral blood. The receptor set was obtained from an elderly man with acute or convalescent COVID-19. Both conserved end residues are part of each CDR3. Each record gives: clone size, J gene, D gene, V gene, CDR3 protein, CDR3 DNA. The D gene is left open where the match is weak. Clone size is not always given. Where it is, it says once, few, many or a class for expanded clones.

abundance: .; j_gene: TRBJ2-3; d_gene: .; v_gene: TRBV20-1; CDR3aa: CSASKGSDTQYF; CDR3nt: TGCAGTGCTAGTAAGGGGTCCGATACGCAGTATTTT
abundance: .; j_gene: TRBJ2-1; d_gene: TRBD2; v_gene: TRBV2; CDR3aa: CASSGTSGSANEQFF; CDR3nt: TGTGCCAGCAGCGGGACTAGCGGGAGTGCCAATGAGCAGTTCTTC
abundance: .; j_gene: TRBJ2-1; d_gene: .; v_gene: TRBV14; CDR3aa: CASSQGGLGGHEQFF; CDR3nt: TGTGCCAGCAGCCAAGGGGGACTGGGGGGTCATGAGCAGTTCTTC
abundance: .; j_gene: TRBJ1-4; d_gene: .; v_gene: TRBV6-5; CDR3aa: CASRSLLISNEKLFF; CDR3nt: TGTGCCAGCAGAAGTTTACTCATCTCAAATGAAAAACTGTTTTTT
abundance: .; j_gene: TRBJ2-7; d_gene: TRBD1; v_gene: TRBV27; CDR3aa: CASSQRGDRGWYEQYF; CDR3nt: TGTGCCAGCAGTCAAAGGGGAGACAGGGGGTGGTACGAGCAGTACTTC
abundance: .; j_gene: TRBJ1-5; d_gene: .; v_gene: TRBV23-1; CDR3aa: CASSQSPPLRLNQPQHF; CDR3nt: TGCGCCAGCAGTCAATCCCCCCCCCTCAGGCTTAATCAGCCCCAGCATTTT
abundance: .; j_gene: TRBJ1-6; d_gene: .; v_gene: TRBV5-1; CDR3aa: CASSGGQQGSSPLHF; CDR3nt: TGCGCCAGCAGCGGAGGTCAACAGGGTTCTTCACCCCTCCACTTT
abundance: .; j_gene: TRBJ1-4; d_gene: .; v_gene: TRBV29-1; CDR3aa: CSVIFRRGTNEKLFF; CDR3nt: TGCAGCGTCATATTTCGACGGGGTACTAATGAAAAACTGTTTTTT
abundance: .; j_gene: TRBJ2-1; d_gene: TRBD2; v_gene: TRBV27; CDR3aa: CASRGTSGGYNEQFF; CDR3nt: TGTGCCAGCAGGGGGACTAGCGGGGGTTACAATGAGCAGTTCTTC
abundance: .; j_gene: TRBJ1-6; d_gene: .; v_gene: TRBV7-8; CDR3aa: CASSLDSGSGSYNSPLHF; CDR3nt: TGTGCCAGCAGCTTAGATTCCGGTTCCGGCTCCTATAATTCACCCCTCCACTTT
abundance: .; j_gene: TRBJ1-2; d_gene: .; v_gene: TRBV29-1; CDR3aa: CSVEDPFGGDPYGYTF; CDR3nt: TGCAGCGTTGAAGATCCGTTTGGGGGCGACCCCTATGGCTACACCTTC
abundance: .; j_gene: TRBJ2-7; d_gene: TRBD1; v_gene: TRBV27; CDR3aa: CASFRTGGSYEQYF; CDR3nt: TGTGCCAGCTTTAGGACAGGGGGCTCCTACGAGCAGTACTTC
abundance: .; j_gene: TRBJ2-7; d_gene: TRBD2; v_gene: TRBV19; CDR3aa: CASSDGGRGEQYF; CDR3nt: TGTGCCAGTAGTGACGGCGGGAGGGGCGAGCAGTACTTC
abundance: .; j_gene: TRBJ2-1; d_gene: TRBD2; v_gene: TRBV19; CDR3aa: CASSMVGSGYHNEQFF; CDR3nt: TGTGCCAGTAGTATGGTGGGTAGCGGGTACCACAATGAGCAGTTCTTC
abundance: once; j_gene: TRBJ2-3; d_gene: TRBD1; v_gene: TRBV19; CDR3aa: CASRPYRTGGTQYF; CDR3nt: TGTGCCAGTAGGCCCTACAGGACAGGGGGTACGCAGTATTTT
abundance: once; j_gene: TRBJ1-1; d_gene: TRBD1; v_gene: TRBV10-3; CDR3aa: CAISESGTANTEAFF; CDR3nt: TGTGCCATCAGTGAGTCCGGGACAGCGAACACTGAAGCTTTCTTT
abundance: .; j_gene: TRBJ1-1; d_gene: .; v_gene: TRBV14; CDR3aa: CASSQRGHSRGNTEAFF; CDR3nt: TGTGCCAGCAGCCAAAGGGGACACTCACGAGGGAACACTGAAGCTTTCTTT
abundance: .; j_gene: TRBJ1-2; d_gene: TRBD1; v_gene: TRBV6-5; CDR3aa: CASSKGQPYGYTF; CDR3nt: TGTGCCAGCAGTAAGGGACAGCCCTATGGCTACACCTTC
abundance: .; j_gene: TRBJ1-5; d_gene: TRBD1; v_gene: TRBV5-6; CDR3aa: CASSLQGASFNQPQHF; CDR3nt: TGTGCCAGCAGCTTGCAGGGGGCGAGCTTCAATCAGCCCCAGCATTTT
abundance: .; j_gene: TRBJ1-5; d_gene: .; v_gene: TRBV5-1; CDR3aa: CASSQGGGANQPQHF; CDR3nt: TGCGCCAGCAGCCAAGGGGGGGGCGCGAATCAGCCCCAGCATTTT
abundance: .; j_gene: TRBJ2-4; d_gene: TRBD1; v_gene: TRBV5-4; CDR3aa: CASSWQGAGKNIQYF; CDR3nt: TGTGCCAGCAGCTGGCAGGGGGCAGGCAAAAACATTCAGTACTTC
abundance: .; j_gene: TRBJ2-1; d_gene: TRBD2; v_gene: TRBV5-1; CDR3aa: CASSLVSGRVEQFF; CDR3nt: TGCGCCAGCAGCTTGGTTAGCGGGAGGGTTGAGCAGTTCTTC
abundance: .; j_gene: TRBJ1-2; d_gene: .; v_gene: TRBV18; CDR3aa: CASSPMAGDRSGYTF; CDR3nt: TGTGCCAGCTCACCGATGGCAGGGGATAGGAGTGGCTACACCTTC
abundance: .; j_gene: TRBJ2-3; d_gene: .; v_gene: TRBV7-7; CDR3aa: CASSLGPEVTDTQYF; CDR3nt: TGTGCCAGCAGCTTAGGTCCGGAGGTCACAGATACGCAGTATTTT
abundance: .; j_gene: TRBJ2-7; d_gene: TRBD1; v_gene: TRBV7-9; CDR3aa: CASSRTGVISYEQYF; CDR3nt: TGTGCCAGCAGCCGAACAGGGGTTATCTCCTACGAGCAGTACTTC
abundance: .; j_gene: TRBJ1-6; d_gene: TRBD1; v_gene: TRBV7-3; CDR3aa: CASSLYGGQGGNSPLHF; CDR3nt: TGTGCCAGCAGCTTATACGGGGGACAGGGAGGGAATTCACCCCTCCACTTT
abundance: .; j_gene: TRBJ2-3; d_gene: TRBD2; v_gene: TRBV2; CDR3aa: CASSPTGGGDTQYF; CDR3nt: TGTGCCAGCAGTCCGACCGGGGGAGGGGATACGCAGTATTTT
abundance: once; j_gene: TRBJ1-3; d_gene: .; v_gene: TRBV15; CDR3aa: CATSRGKGAGNTIYF; CDR3nt: TGTGCCACCAGCAGAGGGAAGGGAGCAGGAAACACCATATATTTT
abundance: .; j_gene: TRBJ2-6; d_gene: .; v_gene: TRBV27; CDR3aa: CASRERPFGDSGANVLTF; CDR3nt: TGTGCCAGCAGAGAACGCCCCTTCGGTGACTCTGGGGCCAACGTCCTGACTTTC
abundance: .; j_gene: TRBJ1-2; d_gene: .; v_gene: TRBV5-1; CDR3aa: CASSLAGYYGYTF; CDR3nt: TGCGCCAGCAGCTTGGCGGGGTACTATGGCTACACCTTC
abundance: .; j_gene: TRBJ1-1; d_gene: .; v_gene: TRBV28; CDR3aa: CASSFPAAGNTEAFF; CDR3nt: TGTGCCAGCAGTTTTCCCGCCGCGGGGAACACTGAAGCTTTCTTT
abundance: .; j_gene: TRBJ2-3; d_gene: TRBD1; v_gene: TRBV24-1; CDR3aa: CATGPNRDRLSDTQYF; CDR3nt: TGTGCCACCGGCCCCAACCGGGACAGGCTATCAGATACGCAGTATTTT
abundance: few; j_gene: TRBJ2-7; d_gene: TRBD1; v_gene: TRBV24-1; CDR3aa: CATSDRDRGREQYF; CDR3nt: TGTGCCACCAGTGATAGGGACAGGGGACGGGAGCAGTACTTC
abundance: .; j_gene: TRBJ2-7; d_gene: TRBD2; v_gene: TRBV6-5; CDR3aa: CATVKRGVLYEQYF; CDR3nt: TGTGCCACCGTAAAGCGGGGGGTCCTCTACGAGCAGTACTTC
abundance: .; j_gene: TRBJ2-7; d_gene: TRBD2; v_gene: TRBV7-2; CDR3aa: CASSQQPGLAYEQYF; CDR3nt: TGTGCCAGCAGCCAACAACCGGGACTAGCCTACGAGCAGTACTTC
abundance: .; j_gene: TRBJ1-2; d_gene: TRBD1; v_gene: TRBV18; CDR3aa: CASSPTGDHYGYTF; CDR3nt: TGTGCCAGCTCACCAACAGGGGATCACTATGGCTACACCTTC
abundance: .; j_gene: TRBJ2-5; d_gene: TRBD2; v_gene: TRBV27; CDR3aa: CASSLYFRGGQETQYF; CDR3nt: TGTGCCAGCAGTCTGTACTTCCGGGGGGGCCAAGAGACCCAGTACTTC
abundance: .; j_gene: TRBJ1-3; d_gene: .; v_gene: TRBV2; CDR3aa: CASSRDISGNTIYF; CDR3nt: TGTGCCAGCAGCCGGGACATCTCTGGAAACACCATATATTTT
abundance: .; j_gene: TRBJ1-4; d_gene: TRBD1; v_gene: TRBV4-1; CDR3aa: CASSQGQGEREKLFF; CDR3nt: TGCGCCAGCAGCCAAGGACAGGGGGAGAGGGAAAAACTGTTTTTT
abundance: .; j_gene: TRBJ2-5; d_gene: .; v_gene: TRBV14; CDR3aa: CASSQGLGETQYF; CDR3nt: TGTGCCAGCAGCCAAGGACTAGGAGAGACCCAGTACTTC